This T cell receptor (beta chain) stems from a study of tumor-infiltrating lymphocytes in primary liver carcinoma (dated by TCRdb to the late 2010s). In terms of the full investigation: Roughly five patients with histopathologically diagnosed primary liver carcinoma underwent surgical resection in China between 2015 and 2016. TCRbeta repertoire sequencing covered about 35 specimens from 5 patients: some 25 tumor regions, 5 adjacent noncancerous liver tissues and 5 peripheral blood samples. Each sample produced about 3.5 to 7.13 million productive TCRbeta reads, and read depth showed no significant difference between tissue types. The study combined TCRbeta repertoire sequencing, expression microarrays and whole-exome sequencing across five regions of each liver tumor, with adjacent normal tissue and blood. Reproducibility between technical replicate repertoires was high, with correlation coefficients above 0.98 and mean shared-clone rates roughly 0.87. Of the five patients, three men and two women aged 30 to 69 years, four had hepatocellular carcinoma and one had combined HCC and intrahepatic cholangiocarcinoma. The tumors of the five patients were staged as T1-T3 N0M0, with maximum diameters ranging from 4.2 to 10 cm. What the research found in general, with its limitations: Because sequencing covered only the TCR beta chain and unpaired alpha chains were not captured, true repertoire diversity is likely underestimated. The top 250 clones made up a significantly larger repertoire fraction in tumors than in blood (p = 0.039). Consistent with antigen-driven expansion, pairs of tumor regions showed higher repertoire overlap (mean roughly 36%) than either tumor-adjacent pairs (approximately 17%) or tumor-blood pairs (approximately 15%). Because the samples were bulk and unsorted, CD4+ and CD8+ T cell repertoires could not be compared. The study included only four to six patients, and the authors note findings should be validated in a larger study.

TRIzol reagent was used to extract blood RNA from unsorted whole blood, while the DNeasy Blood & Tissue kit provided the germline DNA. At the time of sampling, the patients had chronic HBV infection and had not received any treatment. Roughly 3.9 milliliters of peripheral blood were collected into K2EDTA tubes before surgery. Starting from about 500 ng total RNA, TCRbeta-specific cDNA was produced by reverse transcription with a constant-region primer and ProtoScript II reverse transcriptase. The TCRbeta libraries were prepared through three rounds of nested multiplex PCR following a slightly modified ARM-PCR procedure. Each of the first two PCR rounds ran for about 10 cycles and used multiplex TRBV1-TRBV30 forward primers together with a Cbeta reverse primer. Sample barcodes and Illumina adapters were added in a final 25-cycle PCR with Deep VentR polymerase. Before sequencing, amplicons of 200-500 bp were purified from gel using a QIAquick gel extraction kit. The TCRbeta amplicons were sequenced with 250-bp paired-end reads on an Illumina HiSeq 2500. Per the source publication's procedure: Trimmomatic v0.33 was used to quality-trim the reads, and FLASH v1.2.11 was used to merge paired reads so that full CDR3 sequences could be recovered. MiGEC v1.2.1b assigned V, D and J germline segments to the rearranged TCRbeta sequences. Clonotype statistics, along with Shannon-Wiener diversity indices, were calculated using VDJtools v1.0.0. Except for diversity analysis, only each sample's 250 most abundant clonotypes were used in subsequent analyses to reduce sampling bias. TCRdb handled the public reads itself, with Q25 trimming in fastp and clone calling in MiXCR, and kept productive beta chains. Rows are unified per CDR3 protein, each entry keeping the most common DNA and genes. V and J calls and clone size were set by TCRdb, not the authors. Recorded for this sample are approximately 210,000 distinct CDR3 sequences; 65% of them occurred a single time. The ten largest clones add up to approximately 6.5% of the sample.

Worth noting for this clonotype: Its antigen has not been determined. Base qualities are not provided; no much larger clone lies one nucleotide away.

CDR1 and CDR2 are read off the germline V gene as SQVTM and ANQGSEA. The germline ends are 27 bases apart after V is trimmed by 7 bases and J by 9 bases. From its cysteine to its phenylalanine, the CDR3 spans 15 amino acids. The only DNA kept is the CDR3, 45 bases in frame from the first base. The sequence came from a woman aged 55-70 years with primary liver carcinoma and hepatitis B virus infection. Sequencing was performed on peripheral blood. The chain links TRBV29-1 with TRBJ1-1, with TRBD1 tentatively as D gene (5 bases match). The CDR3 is CSALTSEGRGAQAFF. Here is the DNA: TGCAGCGCTCTCACCTCCGAGGGGCGCGGCGCTCAAGCTTTCTTT.